This TCR delta chain was obtained from a study of gamma-delta chains in newborns, infants, children. Study background: Microbial exposure reportedly drives polyclonal innate γδ T cell expansion after birth.

TCRdb re-called the reads via CATT. The profile shows 1,200 or so delta-chain clones, over 2.5% of them singletons. This clone was found a few times. A read error is possible here, since a much larger clone lies one base away. This CDR3 contains 20 residues. CDR1 is GEAIGNYY, CDR2 EKD, per germline. V shed 0 bases, J shed 0 bases, and the junction held 7 bases outside the gene matches. The origin of this receptor is a child who was a newborn, infant or young child, either healthy, febrile or measles-vaccinated (not recorded which). V is TRDV2 and J is TRDJ3, with 10 bases fitting TRDD3. The sample taken for sequencing was blood. The CDR3 sequence is CACDTILGDPSSWDTRQMFF. CDR3 DNA sequence: TGTGCCTGTGACACCATACTGGGGGATCCTAGCTCCTGGGACACCCGACAGATGTTTTTC.